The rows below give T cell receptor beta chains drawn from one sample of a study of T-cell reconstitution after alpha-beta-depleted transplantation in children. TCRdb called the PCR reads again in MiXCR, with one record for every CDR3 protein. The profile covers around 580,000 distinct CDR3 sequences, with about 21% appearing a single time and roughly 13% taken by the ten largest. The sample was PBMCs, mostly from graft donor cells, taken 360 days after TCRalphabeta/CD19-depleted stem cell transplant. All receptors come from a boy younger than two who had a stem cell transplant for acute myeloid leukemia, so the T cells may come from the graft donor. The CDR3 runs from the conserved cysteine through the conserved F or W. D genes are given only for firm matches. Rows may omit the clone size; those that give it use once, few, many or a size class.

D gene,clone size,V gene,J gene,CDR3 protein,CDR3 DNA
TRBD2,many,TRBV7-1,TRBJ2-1,CASSSRTPGLAGGLNSYNEQFF,TGTGCCAGCAGCTCTCGTACGCCGGGACTAGCGGGGGGTCTGAACTCCTACAATGAGCAGTTCTTC
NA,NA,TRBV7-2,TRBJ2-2,CASSLSGDPGELFF,TGTGCCAGCAGCTTATCGGGGGACCCCGGGGAGCTGTTTTTT
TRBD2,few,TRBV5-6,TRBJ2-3,CASSLKLAGFTDTQYF,TGTGCCAGCAGCTTGAAGCTAGCGGGTTTCACAGATACGCAGTATTTT
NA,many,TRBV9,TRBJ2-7,CASSVSPGLVYEQYF,TGTGCCAGCAGCGTAAGCCCCGGACTGGTCTACGAGCAGTACTTC
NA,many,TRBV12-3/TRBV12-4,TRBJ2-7,CASSLGYEQYF,TGTGCCAGCAGTTTAGGCTACGAGCAGTACTTC
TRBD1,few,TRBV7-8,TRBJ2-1,CASRPRGRVNEQFF,TGTGCCAGCAGACCCAGGGGGCGCGTCAATGAGCAGTTCTTC
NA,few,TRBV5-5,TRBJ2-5,CASSPQGSGFETQYF,TGTGCCAGCAGCCCCCAGGGTTCTGGTTTTGAGACCCAGTACTTC
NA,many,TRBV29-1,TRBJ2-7,CSELRPHTPYEQYF,TGCAGCGAACTGAGGCCCCACACCCCTTACGAGCAGTACTTC
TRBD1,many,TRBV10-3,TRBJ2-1,CAISEFRDRYNEQFF,TGTGCCATCAGTGAGTTCCGGGACAGATACAATGAGCAGTTCTTC
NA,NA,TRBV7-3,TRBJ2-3,CASSSHPEGIGTQYF,TGTGCCAGCAGCTCTCACCCGGAAGGGATAGGTACGCAGTATTTT
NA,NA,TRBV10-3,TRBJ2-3,CAISDGADTQYF,TGTGCCATCAGTGACGGGGCTGATACGCAGTATTTT
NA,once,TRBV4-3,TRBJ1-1,CASSQVLGNTEAFF,TGCGCCAGCAGCCAAGTTTTGGGGAACACTGAAGCTTTCTTT
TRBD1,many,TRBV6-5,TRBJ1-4,CASSSRTGANEKLFF,TGTGCCAGCAGCTCCCGGACAGGGGCTAATGAAAAACTGTTTTTT
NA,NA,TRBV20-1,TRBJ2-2,CSGVGGNTGELFF,TGCAGTGGGGTGGGGGGAAACACCGGGGAGCTGTTTTTT
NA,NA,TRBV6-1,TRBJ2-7,CASTDGPGNYEQYF,TGTGCCAGCACCGATGGACCGGGGAACTACGAGCAGTACTTC
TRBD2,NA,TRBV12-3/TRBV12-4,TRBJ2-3,CASKLSSGGTDTQYF,TGTGCCAGCAAGCTCTCGAGCGGGGGGACAGATACGCAGTATTTT
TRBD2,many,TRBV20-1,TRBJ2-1,CSATAGADRDEQFF,TGCAGTGCTACAGCGGGGGCTGATAGGGATGAGCAGTTCTTC
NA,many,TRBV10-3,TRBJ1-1,CATGTRNTEAFF,TGTGCCACCGGGACAAGGAACACTGAAGCTTTCTTT
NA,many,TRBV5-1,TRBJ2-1,CASSLQGESYNEQFF,TGCGCCAGCAGCTTGCAGGGAGAGTCCTACAATGAGCAGTTCTTC
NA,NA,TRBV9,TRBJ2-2,CASSVGGQGTGELFF,TGTGCCAGCAGCGTTGGAGGGCAGGGCACCGGGGAGCTGTTTTTT
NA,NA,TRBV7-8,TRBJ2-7,CASSPHLSGTYEQYF,TGTGCCAGCAGCCCTCACTTGTCAGGGACCTACGAGCAGTACTTC
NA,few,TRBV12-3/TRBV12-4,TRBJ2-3,CASSQGDWLVGTQYF,TGTGCCAGCTCTCAGGGGGACTGGCTAGTAGGTACGCAGTATTTT
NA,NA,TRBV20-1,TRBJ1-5,CSARGGTSNQPQHF,TGCAGTGCTAGAGGCGGGACGAGCAATCAGCCCCAGCATTTT
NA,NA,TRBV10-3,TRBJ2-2,CAISLEDSLNTGELFF,TGTGCCATCAGTTTGGAGGACAGCCTGAACACCGGGGAGCTGTTTTTT
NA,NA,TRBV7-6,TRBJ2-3,CASSPEPTDTQYF,TGTGCCAGCAGCCCCGAACCGACAGATACGCAGTATTTT
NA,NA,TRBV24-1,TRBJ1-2,CATSDQTANYGYTF,TGTGCCACCAGTGACCAGACGGCGAACTATGGCTACACCTTC
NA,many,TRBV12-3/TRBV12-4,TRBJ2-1,CASSPTGRSYNEQFF,TGTGCCAGCAGTCCAACAGGGCGTAGTTACAATGAGCAGTTCTTC
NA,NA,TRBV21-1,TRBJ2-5,CASSKEPLRAETQYF,TGTGCCAGCAGCAAAGAACCGCTCAGGGCGGAGACCCAGTACTTC
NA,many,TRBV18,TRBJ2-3,CASSPEGYTQYF,TGTGCCAGCTCACCAGAGGGGTATACGCAGTATTTT
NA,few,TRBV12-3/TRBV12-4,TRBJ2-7,CASSRGQPYEQYF,TGTGCCAGCAGCCGGGGACAACCCTACGAGCAGTACTTC
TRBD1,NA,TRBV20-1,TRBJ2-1,CSAWDRASYNEQFF,TGCAGTGCCTGGGACAGGGCCTCCTACAATGAGCAGTTCTTC
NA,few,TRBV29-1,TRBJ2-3,CSAKRLSSTDTQYF,TGCAGCGCCAAGAGACTAAGTAGCACAGATACGCAGTATTTT
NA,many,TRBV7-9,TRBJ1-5,CASSYGGGNQPQHF,TGTGCCAGCAGCTATGGAGGGGGCAATCAGCCCCAGCATTTT
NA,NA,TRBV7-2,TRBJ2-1,CASSSGDSYNEQFF,TGTGCCAGCAGCTCGGGAGACTCATACAATGAGCAGTTCTTC
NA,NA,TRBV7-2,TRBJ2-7,CASSSQPGGQYEQYF,TGTGCCAGCAGCTCCCAGCCAGGAGGCCAATACGAGCAGTACTTC
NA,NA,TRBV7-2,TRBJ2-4,CASSPGVGTAKNIQYF,TGTGCCAGCAGCCCTGGGGTAGGGACGGCCAAAAACATTCAGTACTTC
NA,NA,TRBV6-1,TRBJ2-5,CASSRRQLGETQYF,TGTGCCAGCAGTAGGAGACAACTAGGGGAGACCCAGTACTTC
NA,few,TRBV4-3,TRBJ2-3,CASSGNLLASDTQYF,TGCGCCAGCAGCGGTAATCTCCTAGCTTCAGATACGCAGTATTTT
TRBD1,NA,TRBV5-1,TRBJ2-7,CASSANSGTGSHEQYF,TGCGCCAGCAGCGCTAACTCCGGGACAGGGTCCCACGAGCAGTACTTC
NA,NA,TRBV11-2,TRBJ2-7,CASSLEAAASYEQYF,TGTGCCAGCAGCTTAGAGGCAGCTGCCTCCTACGAGCAGTACTTC
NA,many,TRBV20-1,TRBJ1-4,CSARDFKDEKLFF,TGCAGTGCTAGAGATTTTAAAGATGAAAAACTGTTTTTT
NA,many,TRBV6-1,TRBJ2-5,CASSEAGVGETQYF,TGTGCCAGCAGTGAAGCCGGTGTCGGAGAGACCCAGTACTTC
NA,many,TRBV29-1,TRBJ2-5,CSVEGLWNQETQYF,TGCAGCGTTGAAGGGTTGTGGAACCAAGAGACCCAGTACTTC